A single sample is the source of the 26 T cell receptor beta chains below, sequenced in a study of blood T cells in healthy people across ages. For the second PCR, which ran for roughly 6 to 12 cycles, a sample-barcoded 5' primer and a J-beta primer mix were used. TCRdb called the 5' RACE reads again in MiXCR, with one record for every CDR3 protein. The sample lists around 870,000 distinct CDR3 sequences; 29% were seen once. The specimen sequenced was blood. These receptors came from an elderly woman in good health.

As concerns this clonotype: A much bigger clone sits one base away, suggesting this may be a read error. The gene calls are TRBV5-1 and TRBJ1-1; 7 positions agree with TRBD1. The CDR3 is made up of 13 amino acids. CDR1 and CDR2 from the germline V gene are SGHRS and YFSETQ. The CDR3 DNA reads as TGCGCCAACAGCCCAGGGACAGCCACTGAAGCTTTCTTT. This sequence encodes CANSPGTATEAFF.

The gene calls are TRBV7-9 and TRBJ1-1; TRBD1 might be the D (6 bases). Germline loops: CDR1 SEHNR, CDR2 FQNEAQ (reference sequence). The V end was cut by 5 bases, the J end by 4 bases, with 20 bases between. This CDR3 region has 16 residues. The CDR3 protein is CASSPRGGRGSTEAFF. The CDR3 nucleotides read TGTGCCAGCAGCCCAAGAGGGGGGAGGGGGAGCACTGAAGCTTTCTTT.

This clonotype was counted only a few times. The V call is TRBV5-1, the J call TRBJ2-3; 13 bases are a match to TRBD2. CDR1 is SGHRS and CDR2 is YFSETQ in the germline V gene. J gave up 2 bases and V 5 bases, and 5 bases lay outside the gene matches. The CDR3 covers 16 residues. The CDR3 nucleotides read TGCGCCAGCAGATTCGGGACTAGCGGGGTCACAGATACGCAGTATTTT. This encodes CASRFGTSGVTDTQYF. The variable domain in full, completed from reference TRBV5-1 and TRBJ2-3, reads KAGVTQTPRYLIKTRGQQVTLSCSPISGHRSVSWYQQTPGQGLQFLFEYFSETQRNKGNFPGRFSGRQFSNSRSEMNVSTLELGDSALYLCASRFGTSGVTDTQYFGPGTRLTVL.

The chain combines TRBV19 with TRBJ2-4; the D gene is possibly TRBD1 (6 bases). Trimming removed 2 bases at V and 9 bases at J, with 14 bases between. Germline CDR1 and CDR2: LNHDA and SQIVND (reference sequence). The CDR3 extends over 14 amino acids. In DNA form, the CDR3 reads TGTGCCAGTAGTATATCCGGGACACCAACCATTCAGTACTTC. Translating gives CASSISGTPTIQYF. The complete variable domain, with remaining parts taken from reference TRBV19 and TRBJ2-4, reads DGGITQSPKYLFRKEGQNVTLSCEQNLNHDAMYWYRQDPGQGLRLIYYSQIVNDFQKGDIAEGYSVSREKKESFPLTVTSAQKNPTAFYLCASSISGTPTIQYFGAGTRLSVL.

As for this clonotype: A much larger clone sits a single nucleotide away, making a read error possible. The V and J genes are TRBV6-1 and TRBJ2-1; D call uncertain. V was trimmed by 3 bases and J by 13 bases, leaving 19 bases between them. Germline V gene lookup returns CDR1 MNHNS and CDR2 SASEGT. The CDR3 spans 14 residues. The DNA of the CDR3 is TGTGCCAGCAGTGAGTGGCAGTCCCAAGAGACCCAGTTCTTC. Translation: CASSEWQSQETQFF.

This clonotype was counted between two and nine times. An end of the junction does not agree with germline; a read error may underlie this. The genes are TRBV15 and TRBJ1-1; D perhaps matches TRBD1 (5 bases). Germline values: CDR1 LNHNV, CDR2 YYDKDF (reference sequence). The CDR3 covers 13 residues. In DNA, the CDR3 is TGTGCCGCCAGCAGTGACAGAAACACTGAAGCTTTCTTT. Its translation: CAASSDRNTEAFF.

The chain combines TRBV1 with TRBJ1-2. TRBV1 is described as a pseudogene. The CDR3 contains 12 residues. The CDR3 reads CTSSQGGYGYTF. The CDR3 DNA sequence: TGCACCAGCAGCCAAGGGGGATATGGCTACACCTTC.

Points on this clonotype: A read error is possible here, since a much larger clone lies one base away. The V gene is TRBV7-2, the J gene TRBJ2-5; 10 nucleotides line up with TRBD2. Germline CDR1 reads SGHTA; CDR2 reads FQGNSA. The CDR3 is 16 residues long. CDR3 in amino acids: CASSPASGGPQESQYF. In nucleotides, the CDR3 is TGTGCCAGCAGCCCAGCTAGCGGGGGTCCCCAAGAGTCCCAGTACTTC.

The sample holds a few counts of this clonotype. The V call is TRBV20-1, the J call TRBJ1-2, with 8 bases lining up with TRBD1. The CDR3 runs to 14 residues. V lost 6 bases to trimming and J lost 0 bases; unmatched junction nucleotides: 6. CDR1 is DFQATT, CDR2 SNEGSKA, per germline (reference sequence). CDR3 bases: TGCAGTGCCCCTGGACAGGGCGCTAACTATGGCTACACCTTC. Translating it yields CSAPGQGANYGYTF.

CDR3 sequence: CASSQGAVEKLFF. CDR3 nucleotide sequence: TGTGCCAGCAGCCAAGGAGCTGTGGAAAAACTGTTTTTT. The chain is built from TRBV14 and TRBJ1-4; no firm D call. There are 13 residues in the CDR3. The ends were cut back, 1 base at V and 8 bases at J, with 8 bases in the middle. Germline-derived CDR1 and CDR2 are SGHDN and FVKESK.

This clonotype was found a few times. With a much larger clone just one base away, this may be a read error. J is TRBJ2-1 and V is TRBV7-2, with D perhaps matching TRBD1 or TRBD2 (5 bases each). The germline V gene encodes CDR1 SGHTA and CDR2 FQGNSA. The CDR3 covers 16 residues. The CDR3 nucleotides read TGTGCCGGCAGCTTACCCCAGGGACGTGTAGAGAATGAGCAGTTCTTC. Protein: CAGSLPQGRVENEQFF.

Notes on this clonotype: This may come from a read error, since a much larger clone is one base off. V and J are TRBV5-5 and TRBJ1-2; D remains ambiguous. This CDR3 region has 13 residues. Germline CDR1 is SGHKS and CDR2 is YYEKEE (reference sequence). CDR3 sequence: CASSFDWNYDYTF. Here the CDR3 DNA reads TGTGCCAGCAGCTTCGACTGGAACTATGACTACACCTTC.

V and J are TRBV27 and TRBJ1-6; unclear D gene. Germline CDR1 reads MNHEY; CDR2 reads SMNVEV (reference sequence). V dropped 5 bases and J dropped 2 bases, with 13 bases sitting between them. This CDR3 is 16 amino acids long. The CDR3 DNA sequence: TGTGCCAGCAGTAGAACGGGAGAGGCCTATAATTCACCCCTCCACTTT. Protein: CASSRTGEAYNSPLHF.

This clonotype was recorded at least ten times. The V and J genes are TRBV5-1 and TRBJ1-1; a possible D gene is TRBD1 (5 bases). Germline V gene sequence: CDR1 SGHRS, CDR2 YFSETQ. The CDR3 runs 15 residues. V lost 4 bases and J 1 base, leaving 14 bases between the germline ends. DNA for the CDR3: TGCGCCAGCAGCCTTACTCACGGGGCGAACACTGAAGCTTTCTTT. Encoded protein: CASSLTHGANTEAFF.

This clonotype occurred many times. Because the CDR3's place on the DNA is in doubt, the DNA is left out and the CDR3 is given as listed by TCRdb. The gene calls are TRBV6-1 and TRBJ1-6; no check of the table's D call, TRBD1, against the DNA was made. The CDR3 comprises 17 residues, both ends counted. Germline values: CDR1 MNHNS, CDR2 SASEGT. Here the CDR3 reads CASSQFWRGGRNSPLHF.

The CDR3 nucleotides read TGTGCCAGCAGTAAATGGGGGCAGGGTAGAGAAAACACTGAAGCTTTCTTT. Its protein is CASSKWGQGRENTEAFF. This chain joins TRBV7-9 and TRBJ1-1, with D maybe TRBD1 (6 bases). Trimming stripped 6 bases from V and 2 bases from J, with 22 bases between. Germline V gives CDR1 SEHNR, CDR2 FQNEAQ (reference sequence). The CDR3 has 17 amino acids.

Points on this clonotype: A much larger clone lies one base from this, so it may be a read error. This rearrangement joins TRBV29-1 to TRBJ2-5; the D is unclear. The length of the CDR3 is 9 residues. Germline V gives CDR1 SQVTM, CDR2 ANQGSEA. CDR3 DNA: TGCAGAGAGGAAGAGACCCCGTACTTC. Protein sequence: CREEETPYF.

The table lists this clonotype with many counts. CDR3: CASSFQGSGNQPQHF. The CDR3 DNA sequence: TGTGCCAGCAGTTTCCAGGGGTCTGGCAATCAGCCCCAGCATTTT. This chain uses TRBV12-3 or TRBV12-4 with TRBJ1-5; possible D gene TRBD1, 6 bases. This CDR3 spans 15 amino acids. Trimming took 3 bases from V and 2 from J, leaving 11 bases between them.

Ten or more counts support this clonotype. This sequence joins TRBV12-3 or TRBV12-4 and TRBJ1-2, with 9 bases lining up with TRBD1. V was clipped by 6 bases and J by 8 bases; unmatched bases: 7. The CDR3 runs to 13 residues. This CDR3 reads CASSRDRAEGYTF. The CDR3 region has the DNA TGTGCCAGCAGCCGGGACAGGGCGGAAGGCTACACCTTC.

The sample holds many counts of this clonotype. The chain carries TRBV9 and TRBJ2-7, with 8 bases fitting TRBD1. V was pared by 0 bases and J by 3 bases, with 5 bases of the junction left unmatched. CDR3 length: 15 residues. The germline V gene encodes CDR1 SGDLS and CDR2 YYNGEE. The CDR3 reads CASSVDQGAIYEQYF. The CDR3 nucleotides are TGTGCCAGCAGCGTAGATCAGGGGGCAATCTACGAGCAGTACTTC.

This chain uses TRBV4-3 with TRBJ1-3; D is possibly TRBD1 (5 bases). V dropped 1 base and J dropped 8 bases, with 9 bases sitting between them. Germline CDR1 reads LGHNA; CDR2 reads YSLEER. The length of the CDR3 is 13 residues. The CDR3 sequence is CASSQVQGYTIYF. The CDR3, as DNA: TGCGCCAGCAGCCAAGTCCAGGGATACACCATATATTTT.

This clonotype was recorded at least ten times. The chain combines TRBV15 with TRBJ2-1; 9 nucleotides match TRBD2. Germline CDR1 reads LNHNV; CDR2 reads YYDKDF (reference sequence). The CDR3 is 15 amino acids. Trimming at V came to 4 bases and at J to 3 bases, leaving 4 bases not matched to a gene. This CDR3 is CATSISGGLYNEQFF. CDR3 DNA: TGTGCCACCAGCATTAGCGGGGGCCTCTACAATGAGCAGTTCTTC.

In this sample, this clonotype turned up many times. The V gene is TRBV9, the J gene TRBJ2-3, with D perhaps matching TRBD2 (7 bases). The CDR3 is 15 residues long. V was trimmed by 1 base and J by 0 bases, leaving 9 bases between them. CDR1 SGDLS and CDR2 YYNGEE come from the germline V gene. The CDR3 bases are TGTGCCAGCAGCGTACGGGGGGCAAGCACAGATACGCAGTATTTT. Translating gives CASSVRGASTDTQYF.

This clonotype was recorded at least ten times. The chain combines TRBV6-2 or TRBV6-3 with TRBJ2-3, with D perhaps given as TRBD1 or TRBD2 (6 bases each). The CDR3 is 14 amino acids. Deletions cut 8 bases from V and 0 bases from J, with 12 bases between. From germline, CDR1 is MNHEY and CDR2 SVGEGT. CDR3 amino acids: CASQKGGSTDTQYF. CDR3 sequence (DNA): TGTGCCAGCCAAAAAGGGGGGAGCACAGATACGCAGTATTTT.

Many counts were recorded for this clonotype. V and J are TRBV10-3 and TRBJ1-4, with TRBD1 matching over 7 bases. The germline V gene has CDR1 ENHRY and CDR2 SYGVKD. V lost 10 bases to trimming and J lost 5 bases; unmatched junction nucleotides: 7. The CDR3 is made up of 13 amino acids. The CDR3 DNA sequence: TGTGCCAGCGGGACAGAGCTAAATGAAAAACTGTTTTTT. This codes for CASGTELNEKLFF.

This clonotype was found a few times. The chain joins TRBV28 to TRBJ2-7, with 7 bases lining up with TRBD2. The CDR3 is made up of 15 amino acids. V lost 4 bases and J lost 2; bases outside the gene matches: 8. Germline V gene lookup returns CDR1 MDHEN and CDR2 SYDVKM. Written as DNA, the CDR3 is TGTGCCAGCAGTTCGGGGGGACGGTACACCTACGAGCAGTACTTC. Translated: CASSSGGRYTYEQYF.